This is a list of T cell receptor beta chains from one sample in a study of blood T cell repertoires in COVID-19. Sequencing used immunoSEQ multiplex PCR; TCRdb keeps in-frame clones, though not all of them. The top ten clones hold around 0.3% of a sample with around 700,000 clones, 85% to 90% of them seen once. The specimen sequenced was peripheral blood. The receptor set was obtained from a woman aged 18-29 years with acute or convalescent COVID-19. The CDR3 runs from the conserved cysteine through the conserved F or W. Each record gives: D gene, clone size, J gene, V gene, CDR3 protein, CDR3 DNA. D genes are given only for firm matches. Not all rows give a size; the values are once, few, many and, for expanded clones, a class.

- | - | TRBJ2-7 | TRBV24-1 | CATSDKGVGNYEQYF | TGTGCCACCAGTGATAAGGGGGTAGGGAACTACGAGCAGTACTTC
- | - | TRBJ2-1 | TRBV15 | CATSTGTSYPNEQFF | TGTGCCACCAGCACCGGGACATCTTATCCCAATGAGCAGTTCTTC
- | few | TRBJ2-7 | TRBV2 | CASSEALQSYEQYF | TGTGCCAGCAGTGAAGCGCTCCAGTCCTACGAGCAGTACTTC
TRBD2 | once | TRBJ2-1 | TRBV7-2 | CASSPLSGGAFGNEQFF | TGTGCCAGCAGCCCTCTTAGCGGGGGGGCGTTTGGCAATGAGCAGTTCTTC
- | - | TRBJ2-3 | TRBV6-5 | CASSRLYTDTQYF | TGTGCCAGCAGCCGACTCTACACAGATACGCAGTATTTT
TRBD1 | - | TRBJ1-5 | TRBV19 | CASSAGTGKYQPQHF | TGTGCCAGTAGTGCGGGGACAGGGAAATATCAGCCCCAGCATTTT
TRBD1 | - | TRBJ1-5 | TRBV4-1 | CASSQEDRGGNQPQHF | TGCGCCAGCAGCCAAGAAGACAGGGGGGGAAATCAGCCCCAGCATTTT
- | - | TRBJ1-1 | TRBV20-1 | CSARGRYEAFF | TGCAGTGCTAGGGGCAGGTACGAAGCTTTCTTT
- | - | TRBJ1-5 | TRBV15 | CATSFRTVVRHAPQHF | TGTGCCACCAGCTTTCGAACGGTCGTCCGTCATGCGCCCCAGCATTTT
- | - | TRBJ1-2 | TRBV21-1 | CASSKAGDRDWGGYTF | TGTGCCAGCAGCAAAGCAGGGGACAGGGATTGGGGAGGCTACACCTTC
TRBD1 | once | TRBJ2-7 | TRBV28 | CASRGQAYEQYF | TGTGCCAGCCGGGGACAGGCCTACGAGCAGTACTTC
- | once | TRBJ1-2 | TRBV9 | CASSVESETSLNYGYTF | TGTGCCAGCAGCGTAGAAAGTGAGACTAGCCTAAACTATGGCTACACCTTC
TRBD1 | few | TRBJ1-3 | TRBV10-3 | CAIRDRAGSTGNTIYF | TGTGCCATCAGGGACAGGGCAGGATCTACTGGAAACACCATATATTTT
- | - | TRBJ2-7 | TRBV3-1/TRBV3-2 | CASSQTGRYYEQYF | TGTGCCAGCAGCCAGACGGGGAGGTACTACGAGCAGTACTTC
TRBD1 | - | TRBJ1-1 | TRBV3-1/TRBV3-2 | CASSFGTGDTEAFF | TGTGCCAGCAGCTTCGGGACAGGGGACACTGAAGCTTTCTTT
- | - | TRBJ1-3 | TRBV24-1 | CATSDCCSGNTIYF | TGTGCCACCAGTGACTGTTGCTCTGGAAACACCATATATTTT
- | - | TRBJ1-3 | TRBV27 | CASSLLGSVGNTIYF | TGTGCCAGCAGTTTATTGGGGAGTGTAGGAAACACCATATATTTT
- | - | TRBJ1-1 | TRBV9 | CASSVVSRDTEAFF | TGTGCCAGCAGCGTAGTATCCCGGGACACTGAAGCTTTCTTT
- | - | TRBJ2-7 | TRBV9 | CASSVAGGRYEQYF | TGTGCCAGCAGCGTAGCTGGGGGCCGGTACGAGCAGTACTTC
TRBD1 | - | TRBJ2-2 | TRBV7-9 | CASSIRQGANTGELFF | TGTGCCAGCAGCATAAGACAGGGGGCGAACACCGGGGAGCTGTTTTTT
TRBD2 | few | TRBJ2-1 | TRBV29-1 | CSVEGGGLGEQFF | TGCAGCGTTGAAGGGGGAGGGTTGGGTGAGCAGTTCTTC
- | - | TRBJ1-4 | TRBV4-1 | CASSQDHGVLGGNEKLFF | TGCGCCAGCAGCCAAGATCATGGGGTCCTCGGGGGAAATGAAAAACTGTTTTTT
TRBD1 | - | TRBJ1-2 | TRBV30 | CAWRPGGTLPYGYTF | TGTGCCTGGAGACCAGGGGGGACCCTCCCCTATGGCTACACCTTC
TRBD1 | - | TRBJ1-1 | TRBV28 | CASSSRTGGAPEAFF | TGTGCCAGCAGTTCCCGAACAGGGGGCGCCCCCGAAGCTTTCTTT
TRBD2 | - | TRBJ2-3 | TRBV2 | CASSELSGGAPDTQYF | TGTGCCAGCAGTGAATTGAGCGGGGGGGCCCCGGATACGCAGTATTTT
TRBD1 | - | TRBJ2-7 | TRBV27 | CASGFDRDSSSYEQYF | TGTGCCAGCGGTTTTGATCGGGACAGCAGCTCCTACGAGCAGTACTTC
- | - | TRBJ1-2 | TRBV5-4 | CASSPGRRGARNYGYTF | TGTGCCAGCAGTCCGGGAAGGAGGGGAGCGAGGAACTATGGCTACACCTTC
- | once | TRBJ2-2 | TRBV7-6 | CASSHKFSNTGELFF | TGTGCCAGCAGCCACAAATTCTCGAACACCGGGGAGCTGTTTTTT
TRBD1 | - | TRBJ1-5 | TRBV7-2 | CASSPSLQGAGQPQHF | TGTGCCAGCAGCCCCTCCTTGCAGGGGGCGGGTCAGCCCCAGCATTTT
- | - | TRBJ1-6 | TRBV3-1/TRBV3-2 | CASSQTVLYNSPLHF | TGTGCCAGCAGCCAGACTGTACTTTATAATTCACCCCTCCACTTT
- | - | TRBJ2-7 | TRBV27 | CASSLRVLGYEQYF | TGTGCCAGCAGTTTACGGGTCTTAGGTTACGAGCAGTACTTC
- | once | TRBJ1-1 | TRBV3-1/TRBV3-2 | CASSQGRGQNTEAFF | TGTGCCAGCAGCCAAGGGCGGGGGCAAAACACTGAAGCTTTCTTT
TRBD1 | - | TRBJ2-1 | TRBV9 | CASSLPTGGNEQFF | TGTGCCAGCAGCCTCCCCACAGGGGGGAATGAGCAGTTCTTC
- | - | TRBJ1-2 | TRBV30 | CAWSEGSGRGYTF | TGTGCCTGGAGTGAGGGGTCAGGCCGGGGCTACACCTTC